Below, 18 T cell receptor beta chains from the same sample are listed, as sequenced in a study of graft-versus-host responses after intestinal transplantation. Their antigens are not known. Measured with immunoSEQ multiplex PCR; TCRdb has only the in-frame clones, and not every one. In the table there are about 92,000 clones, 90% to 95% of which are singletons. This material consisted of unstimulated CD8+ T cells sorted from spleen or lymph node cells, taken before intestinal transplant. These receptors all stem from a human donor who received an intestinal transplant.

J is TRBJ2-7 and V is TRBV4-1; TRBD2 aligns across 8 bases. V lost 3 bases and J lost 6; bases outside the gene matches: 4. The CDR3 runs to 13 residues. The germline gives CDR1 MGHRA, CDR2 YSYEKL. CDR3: CASSHLREGEQYF. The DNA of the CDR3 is TGCGCCAGCAGCCACCTTCGGGAGGGCGAGCAGTACTTC.

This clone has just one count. CDR3 DNA: TGCGCCAGCAGCCAAGGCCGGGACAGGGGTTTGAACGAGCAGTACTTC. Amino acid sequence: CASSQGRDRGLNEQYF. The chain carries TRBV4-1 and TRBJ2-7, with 10 bases fitting TRBD1. CDR3 length: 16 amino acids. V lost 1 base and J lost 5; bases outside the gene matches: 8. Germline V gene lookup returns CDR1 MGHRA and CDR2 YSYEKL.

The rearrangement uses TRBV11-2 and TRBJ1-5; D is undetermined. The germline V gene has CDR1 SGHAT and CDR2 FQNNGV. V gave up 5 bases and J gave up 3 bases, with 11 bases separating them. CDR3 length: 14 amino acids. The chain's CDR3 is CASSGLGFNQPQHF. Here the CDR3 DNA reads TGTGCCAGCAGCGGTCTGGGGTTCAATCAGCCCCAGCATTTT.

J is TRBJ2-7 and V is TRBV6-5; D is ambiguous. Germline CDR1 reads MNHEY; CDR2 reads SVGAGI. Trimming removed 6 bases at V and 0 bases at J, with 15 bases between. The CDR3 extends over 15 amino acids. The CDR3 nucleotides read TGTGCCAGCAGCCAAGAGGTTTCGAGCTCCTACGAGCAGTACTTC. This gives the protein CASSQEVSSSYEQYF.

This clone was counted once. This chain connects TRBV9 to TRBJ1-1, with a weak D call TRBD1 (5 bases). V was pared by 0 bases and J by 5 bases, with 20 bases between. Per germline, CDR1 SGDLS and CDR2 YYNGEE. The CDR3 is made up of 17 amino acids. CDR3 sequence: CASSVVERGVVGTEAFF. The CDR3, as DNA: TGTGCCAGCAGCGTAGTTGAGAGGGGAGTAGTAGGAACTGAAGCTTTCTTT.

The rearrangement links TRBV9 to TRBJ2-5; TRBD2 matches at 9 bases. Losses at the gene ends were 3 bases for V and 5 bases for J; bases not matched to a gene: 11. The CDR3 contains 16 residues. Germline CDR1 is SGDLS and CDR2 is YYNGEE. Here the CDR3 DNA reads TGTGCCAGCAGCGCCCGAGGTGCGGGGGGGACTGAGACCCAGTACTTC. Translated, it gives CASSARGAGGTETQYF.

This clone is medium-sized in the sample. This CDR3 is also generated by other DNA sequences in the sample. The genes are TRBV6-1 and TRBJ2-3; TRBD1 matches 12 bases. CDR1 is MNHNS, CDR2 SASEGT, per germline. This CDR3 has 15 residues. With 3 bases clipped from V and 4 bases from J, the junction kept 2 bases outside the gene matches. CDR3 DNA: TGTGCCAGCAGTGAGGGGACAGGGGGCGCAGATACGCAGTATTTT. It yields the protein CASSEGTGGADTQYF.

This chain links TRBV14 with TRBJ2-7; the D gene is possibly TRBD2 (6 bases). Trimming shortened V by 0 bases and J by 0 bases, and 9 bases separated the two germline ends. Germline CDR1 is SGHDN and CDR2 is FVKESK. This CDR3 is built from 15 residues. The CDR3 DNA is TGTGCCAGCAGCCAAGATTTGGGGGGCTCCTACGAGCAGTACTTC. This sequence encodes CASSQDLGGSYEQYF.

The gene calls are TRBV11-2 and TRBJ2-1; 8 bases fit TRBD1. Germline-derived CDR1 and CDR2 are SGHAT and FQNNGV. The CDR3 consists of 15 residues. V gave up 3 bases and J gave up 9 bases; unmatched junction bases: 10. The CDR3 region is CASSLTGATYGEQFF. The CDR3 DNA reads TGTGCCAGCAGCTTGACAGGGGCTACGTACGGTGAGCAGTTCTTC.

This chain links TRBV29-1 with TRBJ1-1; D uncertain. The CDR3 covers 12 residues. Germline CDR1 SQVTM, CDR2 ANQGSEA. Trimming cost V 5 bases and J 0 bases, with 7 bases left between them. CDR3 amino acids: CSVLEMNTEAFF. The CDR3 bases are TGCAGCGTTCTCGAAATGAACACTGAAGCTTTCTTT.

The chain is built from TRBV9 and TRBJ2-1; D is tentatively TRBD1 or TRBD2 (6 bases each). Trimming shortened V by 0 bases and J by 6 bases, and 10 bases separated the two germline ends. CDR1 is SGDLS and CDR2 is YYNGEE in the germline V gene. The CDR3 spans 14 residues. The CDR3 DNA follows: TGTGCCAGCAGCGTAGCGGGGGCTAGCAATGAGCAGTTCTTC. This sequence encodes CASSVAGASNEQFF.

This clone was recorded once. The CDR3 DNA follows: TGTGCCATCAGTTTGGACTCCTACGAGCAGTACTTC. Amino acids: CAISLDSYEQYF. This chain joins TRBV10-3 and TRBJ2-7; D not certain. The CDR3 contains 12 residues. CDR1 is ENHRY and CDR2 is SYGVKD in the germline V gene. Trimming pared 5 bases from V and 0 bases from J, leaving 5 bases between.

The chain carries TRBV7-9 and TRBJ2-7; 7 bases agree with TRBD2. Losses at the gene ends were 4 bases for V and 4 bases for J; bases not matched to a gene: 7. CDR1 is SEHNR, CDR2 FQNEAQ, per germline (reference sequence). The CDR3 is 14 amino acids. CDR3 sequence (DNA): TGTGCCAGCAGCTCCGATAGCGGGTCGTACGAGCAGTACTTC. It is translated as CASSSDSGSYEQYF.

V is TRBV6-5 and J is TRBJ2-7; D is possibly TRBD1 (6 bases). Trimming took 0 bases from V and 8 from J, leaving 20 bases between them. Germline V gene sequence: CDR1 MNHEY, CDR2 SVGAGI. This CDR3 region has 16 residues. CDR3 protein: CASSYSVGHLFGKQYF. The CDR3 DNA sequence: TGTGCCAGCAGTTACTCCGTGGGACACCTTTTCGGCAAGCAGTACTTC.

The CDR3 here is CASSGPGQVLFGYTF. The CDR3, as DNA: TGTGCCAGCAGCGGACCGGGACAGGTTTTGTTCGGCTACACCTTC. This chain uses TRBV5-6 with TRBJ1-2, with 8 bases identical to TRBD1. The ends lost 4 bases at V and 8 bases at J; junction bases unmatched: 13. Looked up from germline, CDR1 is SGHDT and CDR2 is YYEEEE. The CDR3 length is 15 residues.

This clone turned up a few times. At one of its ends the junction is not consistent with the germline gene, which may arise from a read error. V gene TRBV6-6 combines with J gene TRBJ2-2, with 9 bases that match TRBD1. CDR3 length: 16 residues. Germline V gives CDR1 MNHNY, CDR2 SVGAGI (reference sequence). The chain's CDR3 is CASSDSRTGDSGELFF. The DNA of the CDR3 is TGTGCCAGCAGTGACTCCCGGACAGGGGACAGCGGGGAGCTGTTTTTT.

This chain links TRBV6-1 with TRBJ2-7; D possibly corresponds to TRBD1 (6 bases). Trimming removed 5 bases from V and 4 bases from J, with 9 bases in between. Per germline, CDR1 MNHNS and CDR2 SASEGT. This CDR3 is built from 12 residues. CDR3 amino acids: CASSPGEYEQYF. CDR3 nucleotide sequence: TGTGCCAGCAGTCCAGGGGAATACGAGCAGTACTTC.

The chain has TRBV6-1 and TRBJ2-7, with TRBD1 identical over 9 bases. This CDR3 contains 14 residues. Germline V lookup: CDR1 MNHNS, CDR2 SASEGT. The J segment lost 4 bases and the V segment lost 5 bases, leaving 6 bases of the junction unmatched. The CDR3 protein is CASSSTGGGYEQYF. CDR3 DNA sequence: TGTGCCAGCAGTTCGACAGGGGGGGGTTACGAGCAGTACTTC.